The clone carrying this T cell receptor (beta chain) was picked up one time. What it recognizes is unknown. Isolating PBMCs gave at least 6 million of these cells per sample. Germline lookup yields CDR1 SGHRS and CDR2 YFSETQ. The CDR3 is made up of 13 amino acids. V dropped 0 bases and J dropped 5 bases, with 3 bases sitting between them. This sample was included in a study of blood T cells in healthy people across ages. Study findings and constraints: Bulk PBMC profiling left naive and antigen-experienced comparisons inconclusive.

Using a J-beta primer mix together with a sample-barcoded 5' primer, a second PCR was run for roughly 6 to 12 cycles. MiXCR, applied by TCRdb to the 5' RACE reads, yields one record per CDR3 protein. The table includes about 750,000 distinct CDR3 sequences, approximately 55% detected once. This sequence originates from a man of 80 years or more in good health. This rearrangement joins TRBV5-1 to TRBJ1-6; no clear D gene. The specimen was blood. The CDR3: CASSLGDNSPLHF. Written as DNA, the CDR3 is TGCGCCAGCAGCTTGGGGGATAATTCACCCCTCCACTTT.